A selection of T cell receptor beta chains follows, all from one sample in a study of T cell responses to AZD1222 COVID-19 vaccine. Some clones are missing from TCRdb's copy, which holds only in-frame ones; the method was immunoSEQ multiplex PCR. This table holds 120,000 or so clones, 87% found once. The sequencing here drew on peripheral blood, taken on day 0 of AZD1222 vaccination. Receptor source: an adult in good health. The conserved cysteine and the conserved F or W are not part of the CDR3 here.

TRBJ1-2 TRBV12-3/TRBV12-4 ASSLAQFGYT
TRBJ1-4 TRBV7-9 ASSPPGGANEKLF
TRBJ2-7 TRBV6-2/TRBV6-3 ASSRTGRPVSYEQY
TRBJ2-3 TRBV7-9 ARQRGTDTQY
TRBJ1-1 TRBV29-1 SVANLLNTEAF
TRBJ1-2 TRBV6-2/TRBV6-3 ASTPGGDHNYGYT
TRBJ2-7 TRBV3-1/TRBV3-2 ASSQRIYEQY
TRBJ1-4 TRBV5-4 ASSLAGTGGKLF
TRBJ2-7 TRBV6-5 ASSKQASGGEQY
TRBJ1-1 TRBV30 APPAKATNTEAF
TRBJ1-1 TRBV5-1 ASSLSRVTEAF
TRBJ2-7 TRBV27 ASSLAGGVGEQY
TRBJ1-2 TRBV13 ASSGGTGGYT
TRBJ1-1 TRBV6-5 ASIPVGTEAF
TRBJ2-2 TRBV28 ASRSGGASTGELF